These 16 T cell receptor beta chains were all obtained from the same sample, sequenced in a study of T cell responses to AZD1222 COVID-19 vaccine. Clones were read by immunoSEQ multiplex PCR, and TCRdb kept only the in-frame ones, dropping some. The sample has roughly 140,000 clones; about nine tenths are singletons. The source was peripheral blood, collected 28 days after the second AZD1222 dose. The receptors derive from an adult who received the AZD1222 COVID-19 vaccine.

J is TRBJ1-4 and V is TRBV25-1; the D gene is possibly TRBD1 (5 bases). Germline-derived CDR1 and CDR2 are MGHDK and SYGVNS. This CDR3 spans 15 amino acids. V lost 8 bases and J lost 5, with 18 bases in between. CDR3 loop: CASLGSPGKNEKLFF. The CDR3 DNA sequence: TGTGCCAGCCTCGGTTCCCCAGGGAAAAATGAAAAACTGTTTTTT.

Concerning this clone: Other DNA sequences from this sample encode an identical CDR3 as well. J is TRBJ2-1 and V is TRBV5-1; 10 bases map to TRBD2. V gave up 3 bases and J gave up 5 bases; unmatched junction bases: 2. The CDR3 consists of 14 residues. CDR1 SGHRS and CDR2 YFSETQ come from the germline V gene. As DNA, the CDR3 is TGCGCCAGCAGCTCCCTAGCGGGAGACAATGAGCAGTTCTTC. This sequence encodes CASSSLAGDNEQFF. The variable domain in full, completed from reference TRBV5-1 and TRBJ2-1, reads KAGVTQTPRYLIKTRGQQVTLSCSPISGHRSVSWYQQTPGQGLQFLFEYFSETQRNKGNFPGRFSGRQFSNSRSEMNVSTLELGDSALYLCASSSLAGDNEQFFGPGTRLTVL.

The CDR3: CASSQGGGNEQFF. CDR3 nucleotides: TGTGCCAGCAGCCAGGGGGGTGGCAATGAGCAGTTCTTC. The chain employs TRBV7-9 and TRBJ2-1, with D possibly being TRBD1 (7 bases). Looked up from germline, CDR1 is SEHNR and CDR2 is FQNEAQ (reference sequence). The V end lost 5 bases, the J end lost 6 bases, and 11 bases lay between the germline ends. The CDR3 contains 13 residues. Complete variable domain (other parts from reference TRBV7-9 and TRBJ2-1): DTGVSQNPRHKITKRGQNVTFRCDPISEHNRLYWYRQTLGQGPEFLTYFQNEAQLEKSRLLSDRFSAERPKGSFSTLEIQRTEQGDSAMYLCASSQGGGNEQFFGPGTRLTVL.

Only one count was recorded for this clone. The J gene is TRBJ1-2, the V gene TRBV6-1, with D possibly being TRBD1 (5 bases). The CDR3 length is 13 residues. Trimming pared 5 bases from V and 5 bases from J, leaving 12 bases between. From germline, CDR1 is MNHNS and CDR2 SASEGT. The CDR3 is CASSSGGVYGYTF. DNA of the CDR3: TGTGCCAGCAGTTCGGGGGGGGTTTATGGCTACACCTTC.

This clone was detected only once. DNA of the CDR3: TGTGCCAGCAGTTACTCTGCGAATCAGCCCCAGCATTTT. Amino acids: CASSYSANQPQHF. The chain has TRBV6-5 and TRBJ1-5; D not resolved. V lost 0 bases and J 4 bases, leaving 4 bases between the germline ends. The germline gives CDR1 MNHEY, CDR2 SVGAGI. The CDR3 is made up of 13 amino acids.

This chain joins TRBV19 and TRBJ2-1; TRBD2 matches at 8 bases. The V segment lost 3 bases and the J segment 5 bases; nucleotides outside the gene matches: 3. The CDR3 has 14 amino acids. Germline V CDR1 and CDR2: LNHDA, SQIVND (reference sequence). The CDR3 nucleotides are TGTGCCAGTAGTATGCGGGGGGAAAACAATGAGCAGTTCTTC. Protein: CASSMRGENNEQFF.

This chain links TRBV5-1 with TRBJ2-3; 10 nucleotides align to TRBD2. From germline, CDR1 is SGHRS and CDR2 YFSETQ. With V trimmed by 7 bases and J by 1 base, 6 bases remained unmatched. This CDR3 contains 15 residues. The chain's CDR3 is CASSQAGGGTDTQYF. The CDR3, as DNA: TGCGCCAGCTCCCAAGCGGGGGGGGGCACAGATACGCAGTATTTT.

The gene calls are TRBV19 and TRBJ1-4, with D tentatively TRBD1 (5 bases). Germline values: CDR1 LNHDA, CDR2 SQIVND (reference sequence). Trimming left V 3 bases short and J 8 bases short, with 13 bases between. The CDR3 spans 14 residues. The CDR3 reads CASSMGGSGEKLFF. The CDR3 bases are TGTGCCAGTAGTATGGGGGGATCCGGGGAAAAACTGTTTTTT.

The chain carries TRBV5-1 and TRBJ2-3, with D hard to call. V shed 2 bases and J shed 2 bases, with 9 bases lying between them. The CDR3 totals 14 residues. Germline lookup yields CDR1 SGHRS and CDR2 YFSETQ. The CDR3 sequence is CASSLRLFTDTQYF. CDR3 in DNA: TGCGCCAGCAGCTTAAGATTATTCACAGATACGCAGTATTTT.

CDR3 nucleotide sequence: TGCGCCAGCAGCGGGGGGCGACAGGGGAGCTCTGGAAACACCATATATTTT. Amino acids: CASSGGRQGSSGNTIYF. The genes are TRBV5-1 and TRBJ1-3; the match to TRBD1 covers 8 bases. With V trimmed by 4 bases and J by 0 bases, 9 bases remained unmatched. The CDR3 is made up of 17 amino acids. The germline CDR1 and CDR2 sequences are SGHRS and YFSETQ.

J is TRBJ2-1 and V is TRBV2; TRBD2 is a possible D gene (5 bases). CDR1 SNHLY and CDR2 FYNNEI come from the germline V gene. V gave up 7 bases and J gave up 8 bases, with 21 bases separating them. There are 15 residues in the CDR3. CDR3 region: CASKFGAVQRDEQFF. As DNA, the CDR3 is TGTGCCAGCAAGTTTGGTGCGGTTCAGAGGGATGAGCAGTTCTTC.

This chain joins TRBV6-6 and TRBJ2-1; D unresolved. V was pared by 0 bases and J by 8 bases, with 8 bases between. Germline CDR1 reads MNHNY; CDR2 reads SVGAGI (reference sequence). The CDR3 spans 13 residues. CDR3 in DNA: TGTGCCAGCAGTTACTCCCTAGGTGATGAGCAGTTCTTC. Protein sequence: CASSYSLGDEQFF.

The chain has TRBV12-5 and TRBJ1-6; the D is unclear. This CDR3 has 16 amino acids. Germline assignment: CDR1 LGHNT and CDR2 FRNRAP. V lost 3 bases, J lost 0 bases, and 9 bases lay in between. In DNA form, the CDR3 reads TGTGCTAGTGGTTTAGGGCTGAGCTCCTATAATTCACCCCTCCACTTT. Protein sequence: CASGLGLSSYNSPLHF.

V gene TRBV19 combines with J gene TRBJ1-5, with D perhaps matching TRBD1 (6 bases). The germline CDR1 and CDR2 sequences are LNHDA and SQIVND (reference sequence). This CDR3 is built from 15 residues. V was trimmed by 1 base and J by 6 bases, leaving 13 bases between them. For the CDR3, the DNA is TGTGCCAGTAGTATAGTGGTCAGGGGCCCTCAGCCCCAGCATTTT. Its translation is CASSIVVRGPQPQHF.

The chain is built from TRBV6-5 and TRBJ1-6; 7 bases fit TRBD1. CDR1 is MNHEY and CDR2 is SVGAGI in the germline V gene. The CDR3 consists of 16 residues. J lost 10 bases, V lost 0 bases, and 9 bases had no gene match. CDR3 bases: TGTGCCAGCAGTTACTCAAATAGACAGGGAGAATCACCCCTCCACTTT. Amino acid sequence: CASSYSNRQGESPLHF.

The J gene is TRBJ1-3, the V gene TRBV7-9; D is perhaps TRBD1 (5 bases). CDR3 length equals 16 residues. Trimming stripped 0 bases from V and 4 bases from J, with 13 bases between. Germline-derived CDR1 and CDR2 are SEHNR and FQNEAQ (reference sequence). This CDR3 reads CASSLAAREGGNTIYF. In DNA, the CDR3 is TGTGCCAGCAGCTTAGCTGCCAGGGAGGGCGGAAACACCATATATTTT.